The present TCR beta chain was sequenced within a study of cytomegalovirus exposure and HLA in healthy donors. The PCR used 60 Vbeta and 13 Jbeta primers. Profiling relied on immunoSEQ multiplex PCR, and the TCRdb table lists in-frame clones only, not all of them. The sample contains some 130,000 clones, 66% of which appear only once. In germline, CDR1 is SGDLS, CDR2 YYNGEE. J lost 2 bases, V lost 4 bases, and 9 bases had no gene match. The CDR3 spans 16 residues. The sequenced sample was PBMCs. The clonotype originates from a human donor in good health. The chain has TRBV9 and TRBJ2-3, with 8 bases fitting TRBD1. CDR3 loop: CASSPGTGAFTDTQYF. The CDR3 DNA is TGTGCCAGCAGCCCAGGGACAGGAGCCTTCACAGATACGCAGTATTTT.